The 14 T cell receptor beta chains below were found in one sample sequenced in a study of cytomegalovirus exposure and HLA in healthy donors. This PCR relied on a set of 60 Vbeta primers and 13 Jbeta primers. Method: immunoSEQ multiplex PCR; TCRdb's copy keeps in-frame clones and lacks some. The sample has about 88,000 clones, 80% to 90% seen once. Sequences were obtained from PBMCs. These receptors originate from a young man in good health and CMV-seronegative.

This clone was detected only once. This sequence joins TRBV2 and TRBJ1-2, with a weak D call TRBD1 (6 bases). The germline gives CDR1 SNHLY, CDR2 FYNNEI. Trimming removed 8 bases at V and 4 bases at J, with 20 bases between. The CDR3 length is 15 residues. CDR3 DNA: TGTGCCAGCGCCGCCGAGGGGGTGAGGGGCTATGGCTACACCTTC. Its translation is CASAAEGVRGYGYTF.

The CDR3 DNA sequence: TGTGCCAGCAGTTTGAAGGGGGCGAAGTCTGAAGCTTTCTTT. It codes for CASSLKGAKSEAFF. The gene calls are TRBV28 and TRBJ1-1; 7 bases fit TRBD1. Per the germline V gene, CDR1 is MDHEN and CDR2 is SYDVKM. The trim removed 3 bases at V and 6 bases at J, leaving 7 bases unmatched. CDR3 length: 14 residues.

The chain joins TRBV18 to TRBJ2-1; the D gene is possibly TRBD2 (5 bases). The V and J ends lost 4 bases and 8 bases respectively, with 15 bases between them. This CDR3 is 14 amino acids long. The germline V gene encodes CDR1 KGHSH and CDR2 LQKENI. The CDR3 here is CASSRGNEFDEQFF. The CDR3 DNA is TGTGCCAGCTCACGAGGGAATGAATTCGATGAGCAGTTCTTC.

The table lists this clone with a few counts. The J gene is TRBJ2-1, the V gene TRBV5-1; TRBD2 matches at 12 bases. The junction had 2 bases not matched to a gene; V was cut back by 3 bases and J by 4 bases. The CDR3 runs to 15 residues. The V gene's germline CDR1 is SGHRS and CDR2 YFSETQ. The CDR3 protein is CASSWTSGVYNEQFF. In DNA form, the CDR3 reads TGCGCCAGCAGCTGGACTAGCGGGGTATACAATGAGCAGTTCTTC. Drawing the rest from reference TRBV5-1 and TRBJ2-1, the complete variable domain is KAGVTQTPRYLIKTRGQQVTLSCSPISGHRSVSWYQQTPGQGLQFLFEYFSETQRNKGNFPGRFSGRQFSNSRSEMNVSTLELGDSALYLCASSWTSGVYNEQFFGPGTRLTVL.

The chain recombines TRBV6-5 with TRBJ1-1; D remains ambiguous. Germline CDR1 reads MNHEY; CDR2 reads SVGAGI. V lost 1 base and J 3 bases, leaving 6 bases between the germline ends. The CDR3 extends over 13 amino acids. Here the CDR3 DNA reads TGTGCCAGCAGTTACTACGACTACACTGAAGCTTTCTTT. Encoded protein: CASSYYDYTEAFF.

This chain uses TRBV27 with TRBJ2-3; 9 bases map to TRBD2. V was pared by 8 bases and J by 6 bases, with 15 bases of the junction left unmatched. The CDR3 contains 16 residues. Germline V CDR1 and CDR2: MNHEY, SMNVEV (reference sequence). CDR3 sequence: CASSTGLAGHDDTQYF. The CDR3 bases are TGTGCCAGCTCGACCGGGCTAGCGGGACACGACGATACGCAGTATTTT.

V and J are TRBV6-5 and TRBJ1-2; D is perhaps TRBD1 (6 bases). The CDR3 runs 15 residues. Germline V gene sequence: CDR1 MNHEY, CDR2 SVGAGI. The V end was cut by 6 bases, the J end by 6 bases, with 20 bases between. The CDR3 reads CASSPFQGSRNGYTF. The CDR3 DNA reads TGTGCCAGCAGCCCATTTCAGGGGTCCAGGAATGGCTACACCTTC.

The V call is TRBV6-1, the J call TRBJ2-5; tentatively, D is TRBD2 (5 bases). Germline CDR1 MNHNS, CDR2 SASEGT. CDR3 length equals 16 residues. Trimming removed 3 bases from V and 1 base from J, with 15 bases in between. The CDR3 bases are TGTGCCAGCAGTGATAGGCGGGCTTGGGGCCAAGAGACCCAGTACTTC. It translates to CASSDRRAWGQETQYF.

V is TRBV10-3 and J is TRBJ2-7; no clear D gene. V was cut by 3 bases and J by 2 bases, with 14 bases left in between. The germline CDR1 and CDR2 sequences are ENHRY and SYGVKD. This CDR3 has 15 residues. CDR3 in DNA: TGTGCCATCAGTGATAGCTCCCGTCAGACCTACGAGCAGTACTTC. It specifies CAISDSSRQTYEQYF.

The V and J genes are TRBV27 and TRBJ2-7; D possibly corresponds to TRBD1 (5 bases). Germline V gene sequence: CDR1 MNHEY, CDR2 SMNVEV (reference sequence). The length of the CDR3 is 15 residues. V gave up 5 bases and J gave up 0 bases, with 14 bases separating them. CDR3 DNA: TGTGCCAGCAGTCCAAACTACAGGAGCTCCTACGAGCAGTACTTC. Protein product: CASSPNYRSSYEQYF.

The V gene is TRBV27, the J gene TRBJ2-7; 8 bases fit TRBD2. Losses at the gene ends were 8 bases for V and 1 base for J; bases not matched to a gene: 16. Germline CDR1 and CDR2: MNHEY and SMNVEV (reference sequence). The CDR3 is 17 amino acids. CDR3 loop: CASGGLGSGRRSYEQYF. The CDR3 DNA is TGTGCCAGCGGAGGTCTGGGAAGCGGGAGAAGATCCTACGAGCAGTACTTC.

The genes are TRBV7-8 and TRBJ2-3; 10 bases map to TRBD2. With V trimmed by 3 bases and J by 2 bases, 5 bases remained unmatched. Germline assignment: CDR1 SGHVS and CDR2 FQNEAQ. The CDR3 runs to 16 residues. The CDR3 sequence is CASSLTSGRSTDTQYF. CDR3 nucleotides: TGTGCCAGCAGCTTGACTAGCGGGCGTTCCACAGATACGCAGTATTTT.

The rearrangement uses TRBV7-9 and TRBJ1-1, with unresolved D. CDR1 and CDR2 (germline): SEHNR, FQNEAQ (reference sequence). The CDR3 consists of 13 residues. The V end was cut by 1 base, the J end by 9 bases, with 12 bases between. The CDR3 region has the DNA TGTGCCAGCAGCTTAGGCGCAATCGAAAAAGCTTTCTTT. Translated: CASSLGAIEKAFF.

The chain links TRBV10-1 to TRBJ2-1, with TRBD2 as a possible D gene (6 bases). Germline V gene sequence: CDR1 WNHNN, CDR2 SYGVQD (reference sequence). Trimming left V 6 bases short and J 6 bases short, with 6 bases between. The CDR3 is 11 amino acids. The CDR3 is CASRTSNEQFF. DNA of the CDR3: TGCGCCAGCAGGACTAGCAATGAGCAGTTCTTC.